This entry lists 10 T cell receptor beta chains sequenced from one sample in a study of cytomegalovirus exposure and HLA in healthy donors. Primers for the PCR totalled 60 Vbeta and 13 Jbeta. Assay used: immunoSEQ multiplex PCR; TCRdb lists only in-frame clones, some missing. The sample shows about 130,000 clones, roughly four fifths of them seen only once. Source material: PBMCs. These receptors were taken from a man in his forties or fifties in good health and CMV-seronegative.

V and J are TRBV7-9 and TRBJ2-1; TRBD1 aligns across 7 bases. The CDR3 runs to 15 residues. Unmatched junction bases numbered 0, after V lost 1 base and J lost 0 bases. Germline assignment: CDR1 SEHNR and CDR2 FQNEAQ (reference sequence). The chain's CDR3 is CASSLDRGSYNEQFF. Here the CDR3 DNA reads TGTGCCAGCAGCTTAGACAGGGGCTCCTACAATGAGCAGTTCTTC.

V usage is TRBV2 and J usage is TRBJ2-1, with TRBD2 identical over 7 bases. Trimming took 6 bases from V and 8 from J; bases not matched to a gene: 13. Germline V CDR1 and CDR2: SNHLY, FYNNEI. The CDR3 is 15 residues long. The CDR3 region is CASRDLLTGGHEQFF. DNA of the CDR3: TGTGCCAGCAGGGACTTACTAACGGGGGGTCATGAGCAGTTCTTC.

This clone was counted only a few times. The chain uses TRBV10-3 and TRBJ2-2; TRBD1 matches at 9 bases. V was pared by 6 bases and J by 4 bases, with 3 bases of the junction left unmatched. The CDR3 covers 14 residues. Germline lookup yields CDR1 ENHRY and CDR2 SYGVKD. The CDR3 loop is CAIRGQGGTGELFF. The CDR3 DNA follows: TGTGCCATCAGGGGACAGGGTGGCACCGGGGAGCTGTTTTTT.

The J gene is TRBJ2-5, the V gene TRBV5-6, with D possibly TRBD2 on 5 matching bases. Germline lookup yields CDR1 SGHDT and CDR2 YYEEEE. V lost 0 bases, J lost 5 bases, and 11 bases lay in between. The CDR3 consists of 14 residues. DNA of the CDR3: TGTGCCAGCAGCTTGGGACTACTCAGGGAGACCCAGTACTTC. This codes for CASSLGLLRETQYF.

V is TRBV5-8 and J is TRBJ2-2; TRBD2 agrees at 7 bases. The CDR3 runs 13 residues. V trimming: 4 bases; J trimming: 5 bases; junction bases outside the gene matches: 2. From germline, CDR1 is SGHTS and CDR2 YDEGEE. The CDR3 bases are TGTGCCAGCAGCACGGGGGGTACCGGGGAGCTGTTTTTT. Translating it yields CASSTGGTGELFF.

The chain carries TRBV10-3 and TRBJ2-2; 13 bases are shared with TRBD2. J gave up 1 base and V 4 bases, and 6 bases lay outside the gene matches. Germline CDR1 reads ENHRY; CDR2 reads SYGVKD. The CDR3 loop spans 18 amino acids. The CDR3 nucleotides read TGTGCCATCAGTGCTACCGGGACTAGCGGGGTGAACACCGGGGAGCTGTTTTTT. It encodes CAISATGTSGVNTGELFF.

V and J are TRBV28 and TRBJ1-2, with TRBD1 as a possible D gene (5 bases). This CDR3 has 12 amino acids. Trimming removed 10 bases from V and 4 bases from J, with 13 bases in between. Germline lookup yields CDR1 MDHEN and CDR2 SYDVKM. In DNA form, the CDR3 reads TGTGCCACCTTGGGAGGGGTCTATGGCTACACCTTC. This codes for CATLGGVYGYTF.

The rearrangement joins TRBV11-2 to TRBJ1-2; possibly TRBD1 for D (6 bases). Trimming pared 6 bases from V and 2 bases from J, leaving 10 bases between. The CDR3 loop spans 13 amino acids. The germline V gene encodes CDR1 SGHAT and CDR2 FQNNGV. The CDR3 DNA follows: TGTGCCAGCAGTTATACAGGGAACTATGGCTACACCTTC. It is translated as CASSYTGNYGYTF.

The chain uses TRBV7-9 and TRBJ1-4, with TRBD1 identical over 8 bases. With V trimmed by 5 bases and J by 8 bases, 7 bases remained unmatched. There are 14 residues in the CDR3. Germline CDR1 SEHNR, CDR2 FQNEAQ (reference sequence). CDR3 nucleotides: TGTGCCAGCAGCACAGACAGGGGCGGCGAAAAACTGTTTTTT. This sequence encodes CASSTDRGGEKLFF. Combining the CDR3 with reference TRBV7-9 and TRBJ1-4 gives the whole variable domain DTGVSQNPRHKITKRGQNVTFRCDPISEHNRLYWYRQTLGQGPEFLTYFQNEAQLEKSRLLSDRFSAERPKGSFSTLEIQRTEQGDSAMYLCASSTDRGGEKLFFGSGTQLSVL.

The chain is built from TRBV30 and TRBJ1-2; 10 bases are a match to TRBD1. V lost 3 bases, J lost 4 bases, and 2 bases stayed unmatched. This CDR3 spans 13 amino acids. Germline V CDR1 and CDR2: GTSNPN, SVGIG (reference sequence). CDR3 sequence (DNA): TGTGCCTGGAGGTGGACAGGGGGCTATGGCTACACCTTC. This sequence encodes CAWRWTGGYGYTF.